Included here is one T cell receptor (beta chain) sequence, with context. The sample belongs to a study of blood T cell repertoires in COVID-19. Libraries were prepared by immunoSEQ multiplex PCR; TCRdb keeps only in-frame clonotypes and omits some of them. The sample has approximately 70,000 clones; roughly 90% are singletons. This CDR3 comprises 14 residues. From germline, CDR1 is MNHEY and CDR2 SMNVEV (reference sequence). The V segment lost 2 bases and the J segment 10 bases; nucleotides outside the gene matches: 5. The V and J genes are TRBV27 and TRBJ2-1, with TRBD1 identical over 10 bases. The sample consisted of peripheral blood. This receptor was obtained from a man aged 40-49 years with COVID-19, enrolled during active disease. In DNA form, the CDR3 reads TGTGCCAGCAGTTTAAGGGACAGGGGAGGCGAGCAGTTCTTC. Translation gives CASSLRDRGGEQFF.